This TCR beta chain was found in a study of vaccination and CD4 T cells after COVID-19. V dropped 5 bases and J dropped 1; count of bases not matched to a gene: 11. The CDR3 contains 17 residues. Germline values: CDR1 MNHEY, CDR2 SVGEGT. Described treatment: roughly 10-day PBMC culture with coronavirus spike peptide pools or control peptides (ViraFEST assay). On this clonotype itself: The antigen remains undetermined.

Cultured CD4+ T cells had their DNA profiled by the Oncomine TCR Beta short-read assay. TCRdb independently ran MiXCR on the PCR reads; one entry per CDR3 protein. The repertoire holds around 20,000 distinct CDR3 sequences, about 40% seen once, with 26% in the top ten. This sequence joins TRBV6-2 or TRBV6-3 and TRBJ1-5, with TRBD1 identical over 7 bases. This receptor was identified in a human donor who had recovered from COVID-19. The sequenced sample was CD4+ T cells from blood, cultured in vitro, obtained before SARS-CoV-2 vaccination. CDR3 sequence: CASSLEGAVDSNQPQHF. The DNA of the CDR3 is TGTGCCAGCAGTCTTGAGGGGGCGGTTGACAGCAATCAGCCCCAGCATTTT.